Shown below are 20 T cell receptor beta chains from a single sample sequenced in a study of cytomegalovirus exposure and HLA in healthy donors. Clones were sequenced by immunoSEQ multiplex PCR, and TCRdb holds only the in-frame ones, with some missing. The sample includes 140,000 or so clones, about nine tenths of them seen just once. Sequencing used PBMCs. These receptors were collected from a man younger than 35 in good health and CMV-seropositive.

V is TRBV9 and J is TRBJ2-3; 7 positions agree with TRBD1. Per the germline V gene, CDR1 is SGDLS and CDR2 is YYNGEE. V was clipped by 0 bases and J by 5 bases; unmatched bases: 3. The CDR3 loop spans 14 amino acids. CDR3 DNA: TGTGCCAGCAGCGTAGCCTCAGGGGGAGATACGCAGTATTTT. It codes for CASSVASGGDTQYF.

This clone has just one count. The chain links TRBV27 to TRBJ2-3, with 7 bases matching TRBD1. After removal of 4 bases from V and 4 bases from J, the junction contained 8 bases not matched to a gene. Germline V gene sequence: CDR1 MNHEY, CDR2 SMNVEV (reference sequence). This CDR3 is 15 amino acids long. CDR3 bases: TGTGCCAGCAGTTGGCGACAGGGTGCGTCAGATACGCAGTATTTT. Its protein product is CASSWRQGASDTQYF.

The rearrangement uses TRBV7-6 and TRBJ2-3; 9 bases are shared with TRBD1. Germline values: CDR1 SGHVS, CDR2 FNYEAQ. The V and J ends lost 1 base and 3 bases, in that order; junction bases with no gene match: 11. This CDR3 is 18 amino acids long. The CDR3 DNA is TGTGCCAGCAGCTTAGAGCCCCGGAGAGGACAGGGGACAGATACGCAGTATTTT. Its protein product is CASSLEPRRGQGTDTQYF.

CDR3 residues: CASSPGTPYTDTQYF. The CDR3 DNA is TGTGCCAGCAGCCCCGGGACTCCTTACACAGATACGCAGTATTTT. The V call is TRBV5-8, the J call TRBJ2-3; perhaps TRBD2 as D (6 bases). V was clipped by 4 bases and J by 2 bases, with 14 bases between them. This CDR3 comprises 15 residues. Germline CDR1 SGHTS, CDR2 YDEGEE. The variable domain in full, completed from reference TRBV5-8 and TRBJ2-3, reads EAGVTQSPTHLIKTRGQQATLRCSPISGHTSVYWYQQALGLGLQFLLWYDEGEERNRGNFPPRFSGRQFPNYSSELNVNALELEDSALYLCASSPGTPYTDTQYFGPGTRLTVL.

This CDR3 is CASSEVASGANVLTF. As DNA, the CDR3 is TGTGCCAGCAGTGAAGTAGCCTCTGGGGCCAACGTCCTGACTTTC. The chain links TRBV2 to TRBJ2-6; D unclear. V lost 1 base and J 0 bases, leaving 4 bases between the germline ends. From germline, CDR1 is SNHLY and CDR2 FYNNEI. The CDR3 has 15 residues.

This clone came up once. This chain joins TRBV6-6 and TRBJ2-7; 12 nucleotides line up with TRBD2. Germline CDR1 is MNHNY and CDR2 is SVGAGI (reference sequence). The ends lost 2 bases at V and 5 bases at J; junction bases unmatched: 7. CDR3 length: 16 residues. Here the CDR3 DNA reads TGTGCCAGCAGTTACGATCCGACTAGCGGGGGCCACGAGCAGTACTTC. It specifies CASSYDPTSGGHEQYF.

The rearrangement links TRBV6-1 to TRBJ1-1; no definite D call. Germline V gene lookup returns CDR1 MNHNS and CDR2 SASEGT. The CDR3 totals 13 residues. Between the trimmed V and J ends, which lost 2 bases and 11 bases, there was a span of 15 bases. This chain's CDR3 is CASSELAEDLAFF. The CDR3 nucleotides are TGTGCCAGCAGTGAATTGGCAGAGGATTTGGCTTTCTTT.

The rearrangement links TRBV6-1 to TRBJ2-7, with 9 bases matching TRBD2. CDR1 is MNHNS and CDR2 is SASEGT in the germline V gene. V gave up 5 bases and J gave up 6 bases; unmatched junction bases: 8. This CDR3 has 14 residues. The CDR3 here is CASSFVAGEGEQYF. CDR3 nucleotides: TGTGCCAGCAGTTTCGTAGCGGGAGAGGGCGAGCAGTACTTC.

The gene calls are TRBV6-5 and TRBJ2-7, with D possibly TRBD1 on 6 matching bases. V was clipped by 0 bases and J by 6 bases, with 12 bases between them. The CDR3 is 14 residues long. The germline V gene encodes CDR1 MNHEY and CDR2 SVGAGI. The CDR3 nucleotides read TGTGCCAGCAGTTACTCAGGTGGGACACCCGAGCAGTACTTC. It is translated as CASSYSGGTPEQYF.

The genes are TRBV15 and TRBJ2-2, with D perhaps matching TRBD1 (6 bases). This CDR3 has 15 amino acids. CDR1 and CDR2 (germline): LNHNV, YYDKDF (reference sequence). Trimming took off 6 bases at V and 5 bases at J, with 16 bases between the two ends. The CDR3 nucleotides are TGTGCCACCAGGGTAGGACAGTTGGGGACCGGGGAGCTGTTTTTT. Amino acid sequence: CATRVGQLGTGELFF.

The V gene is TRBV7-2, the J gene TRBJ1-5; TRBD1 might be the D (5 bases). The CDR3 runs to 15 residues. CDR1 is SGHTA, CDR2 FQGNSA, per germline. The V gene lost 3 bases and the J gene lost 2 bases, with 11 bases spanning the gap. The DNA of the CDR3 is TGTGCCAGCAGCTTGTACTTACAGGGCAATCAGCCCCAGCATTTT. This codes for CASSLYLQGNQPQHF.

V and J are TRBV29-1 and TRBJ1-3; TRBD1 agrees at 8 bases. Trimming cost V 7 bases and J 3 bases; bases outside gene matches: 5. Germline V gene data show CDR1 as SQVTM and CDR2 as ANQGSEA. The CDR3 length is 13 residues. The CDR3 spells CSAGTGVGNTIYF. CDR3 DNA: TGCAGCGCGGGGACAGGTGTTGGAAACACCATATATTTT.

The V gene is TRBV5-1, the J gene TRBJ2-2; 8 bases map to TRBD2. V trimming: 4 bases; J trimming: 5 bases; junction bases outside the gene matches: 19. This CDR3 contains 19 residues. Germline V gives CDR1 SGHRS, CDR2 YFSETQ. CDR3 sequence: CASSPGLGGRTSGTGELFF. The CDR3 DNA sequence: TGCGCCAGCAGCCCCGGACTGGGCGGGAGGACCAGTGGTACCGGGGAGCTGTTTTTT.

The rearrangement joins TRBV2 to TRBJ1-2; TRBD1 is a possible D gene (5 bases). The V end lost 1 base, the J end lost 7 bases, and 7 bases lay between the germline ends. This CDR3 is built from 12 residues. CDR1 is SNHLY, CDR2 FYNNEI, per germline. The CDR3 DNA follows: TGTGCCAGCAGTGAAGGGGGCAGTGGCTACACCTTC. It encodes CASSEGGSGYTF. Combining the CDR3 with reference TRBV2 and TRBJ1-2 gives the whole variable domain EPEVTQTPSHQVTQMGQEVILRCVPISNHLYFYWYRQILGQKVEFLVSFYNNEISEKSEIFDDQFSVERPDGSNFTLKIRSTKLEDSAMYFCASSEGGSGYTFGSGTRLTVV.

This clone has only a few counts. The CDR3 DNA reads TGTGCCAGCTCACTCAAGGGGGACACTGAAGCTTTCTTT. It encodes CASSLKGDTEAFF. The chain joins TRBV18 to TRBJ1-1; D might be TRBD1 (6 bases). The germline gives CDR1 KGHSH, CDR2 LQKENI. This CDR3 contains 13 residues. V lost 4 bases, J lost 3 bases, and 9 bases lay in between.

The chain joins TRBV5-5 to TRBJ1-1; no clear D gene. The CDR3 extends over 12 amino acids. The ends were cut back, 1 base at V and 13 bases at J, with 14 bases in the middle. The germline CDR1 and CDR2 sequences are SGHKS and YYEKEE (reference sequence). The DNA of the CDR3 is TGTGCCAGCAGCTTGCGAGAAGGGAGGGATTTCTTT. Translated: CASSLREGRDFF.

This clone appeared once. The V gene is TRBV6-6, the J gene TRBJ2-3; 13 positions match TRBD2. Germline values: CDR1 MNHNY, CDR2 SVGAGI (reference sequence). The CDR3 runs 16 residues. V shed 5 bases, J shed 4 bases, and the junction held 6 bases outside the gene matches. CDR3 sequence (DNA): TGTGCCAGCAGTGGGACTAGCGGGAAAACGTCAGATACGCAGTATTTT. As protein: CASSGTSGKTSDTQYF.

This CDR3 reads CASSATGDIYEQYF. The CDR3 bases are TGTGCCAGCAGTGCGACAGGGGATATTTACGAGCAGTACTTC. This rearrangement joins TRBV6-1 to TRBJ2-7; 8 bases map to TRBD1. V lost 4 bases and J lost 4; bases outside the gene matches: 6. The CDR3 runs 14 residues. The germline V gene has CDR1 MNHNS and CDR2 SASEGT.

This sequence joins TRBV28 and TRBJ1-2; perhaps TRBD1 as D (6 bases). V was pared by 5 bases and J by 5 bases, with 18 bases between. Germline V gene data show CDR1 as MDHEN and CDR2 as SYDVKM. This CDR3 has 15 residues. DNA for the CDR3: TGTGCCAGCAGTCAACCCAGGGGAGGGACGTATGGCTACACCTTC. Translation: CASSQPRGGTYGYTF.

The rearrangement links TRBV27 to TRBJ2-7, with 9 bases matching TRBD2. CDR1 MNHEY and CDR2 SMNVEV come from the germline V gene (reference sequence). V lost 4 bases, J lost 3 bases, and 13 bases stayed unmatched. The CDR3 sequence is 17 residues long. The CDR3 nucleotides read TGTGCCAGCAGTTCCCTCCTCCTCCAGCGGGGGGTCTACGAGCAGTACTTC. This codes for CASSSLLLQRGVYEQYF.